These 11 T cell receptor beta chains share one sample of origin, sequenced in a study of T cells in Graves' hyperthyroidism and ophthalmopathy. The investigators amplified TCR beta CDR3 regions from RNA transcripts. A set of HTBI primers served as the primers for a first-round RT-PCR of the TCR CDR3. TCRdb recomputed calls from the multiplex PCR reads with MiXCR, one row per CDR3 protein. The repertoire consists of about 570,000 distinct CDR3 sequences, with under 60% occurring once and the leading ten covering roughly 20%. Material for sequencing was peripheral blood or thyroid tissue (not recorded which). The receptors shown here come from an adult woman with Graves' disease, either hyperthyroidism or ophthalmopathy (not recorded which).

This chain connects TRBV7-9 to TRBJ1-1; D is unresolved. Germline lookup yields CDR1 SEHNR and CDR2 FQNEAQ (reference sequence). V lost 2 bases and J 4 bases, leaving 11 bases between the germline ends. CDR3 length: 14 amino acids. CDR3 in amino acids: CASSLPGVFTEAFF. CDR3 DNA: TGTGCCAGCAGCTTACCGGGAGTTTTCACTGAAGCTTTCTTT.

The V call is TRBV30, the J call TRBJ1-4, with D possibly matching TRBD1 (6 bases). There are 15 residues in the CDR3. Trimming took 1 base from V and 10 from J, leaving 19 bases between them. Germline V gene sequence: CDR1 GTSNPN, CDR2 SVGIG (reference sequence). This CDR3 is CAWSGEAGDGGKLFF. DNA for the CDR3: TGTGCCTGGAGTGGGGAAGCAGGGGATGGAGGAAAACTGTTTTTT.

The chain uses TRBV9 and TRBJ2-2; D is unclear. Germline V gene data show CDR1 as SGDLS and CDR2 as YYNGEE. This CDR3 spans 12 amino acids. Trimming stripped 2 bases from V and 8 bases from J, with 7 bases between. CDR3 sequence: CASSVSQGELFF. The CDR3 DNA sequence: TGTGCCAGCAGCGTGTCACAGGGGGAGCTGTTTTTT. The complete variable domain, with remaining parts taken from reference TRBV9 and TRBJ2-2, reads DSGVTQTPKHLITATGQRVTLRCSPRSGDLSVYWYQQSLDQGLQFLIQYYNGEERAKGNILERFSAQQFPDLHSELNLSSLELGDSALYFCASSVSQGELFFGEGSRLTVL.

V gene TRBV7-7 combines with J gene TRBJ2-2, with 7 bases that match TRBD1. V gave up 3 bases and J gave up 5 bases; unmatched junction bases: 3. This CDR3 region has 14 residues. Germline V gene sequence: CDR1 SSHAT, CDR2 FNYEAQ (reference sequence). The CDR3, as DNA: TGTGCCAGCAGCTTCGCACAGGGGACCGGGGAGCTGTTTTTT. As protein: CASSFAQGTGELFF.

V is TRBV10-3 and J is TRBJ1-2; possibly TRBD1 for D (5 bases). CDR3 length: 15 amino acids. Looked up from germline, CDR1 is ENHRY and CDR2 is SYGVKD. The V end was cut by 4 bases, the J end by 7 bases, with 19 bases between. The DNA for the CDR3 is TGTGCCATCAGTGCTTTGAGGGGCAGGGTCGCTGGCTACACCTTC. Translated: CAISALRGRVAGYTF.

V usage is TRBV7-2 and J usage is TRBJ2-7; 9 bases agree with TRBD1. The J segment lost 6 bases and the V segment lost 8 bases, leaving 8 bases of the junction unmatched. The germline gives CDR1 SGHTA, CDR2 FQGNSA. The CDR3 runs 13 residues. This chain's CDR3 is CASSGTGPAEQYF. The CDR3 nucleotides read TGTGCCAGCTCCGGGACAGGGCCTGCCGAGCAGTACTTC.

This clonotype was seen ten or more times. The chain carries TRBV12-3 or TRBV12-4 and TRBJ1-6; no clear D gene. Trimming removed 6 bases at V and 10 bases at J, with 13 bases between. The CDR3 covers 13 residues. The CDR3 nucleotides read TGTGCCAGCAGCTCACGCCTGGAGTCACCCCTCCACTTT. The encoded protein is CASSSRLESPLHF.

The chain recombines TRBV10-3 with TRBJ1-1; 8 positions agree with TRBD1. The CDR3 consists of 14 residues. Losses at the gene ends were 5 bases for V and 4 bases for J; bases not matched to a gene: 6. Germline V gene data show CDR1 as ENHRY and CDR2 as SYGVKD. The CDR3 region has the DNA TGTGCCATCAGTTTAGACAGGGGTAGCACTGAAGCTTTCTTT. It specifies CAISLDRGSTEAFF.

Ten or more counts support this clonotype. The chain joins TRBV11-2 to TRBJ1-5; D not certain. Trimming removed 1 base at V and 7 bases at J, with 8 bases between. In germline, CDR1 is SGHAT, CDR2 FQNNGV. CDR3 length: 13 amino acids. CDR3 bases: TGTGCCAGCAGCTTAGCCGGTAGACAGCCCCAGCATTTT. This translates into CASSLAGRQPQHF.

The J gene is TRBJ2-7, the V gene TRBV28; D is unresolved. Germline V CDR1 and CDR2: MDHEN, SYDVKM. V dropped 4 bases and J dropped 2 bases, with 9 bases sitting between them. This CDR3 contains 13 residues. CDR3 nucleotides: TGTGCCAGCAGTTGCCCCCCAACCTACGAGCAGTACTTC. Translating it yields CASSCPPTYEQYF.

This clonotype was counted at least ten times. The chain combines TRBV7-2 with TRBJ2-2; 10 nucleotides align to TRBD2. The CDR3 has 16 residues. Germline-derived CDR1 and CDR2 are SGHTA and FQGNSA. The V gene end was trimmed by 2 bases and the J gene end by 6 bases; junction bases not matched to a gene: 6. The CDR3: CASSLLKLAGSGELFF. The CDR3 region has the DNA TGTGCCAGCAGCTTACTAAAACTAGCGGGGTCCGGGGAGCTGTTTTTT.